A selection of T cell receptor beta chains follows, all from one sample in a study of T cell responses to AZD1222 COVID-19 vaccine. The protocol was immunoSEQ multiplex PCR, while the TCRdb copy is restricted to in-frame clones and leaves out a portion. Of fewer than 150,000 clones in the sample, 70% to 90% were seen once. The specimen was peripheral blood, collected on day 0 of AZD1222 vaccination. The receptors stem from an adult in good health. Both conserved end residues are part of each CDR3. Each record gives: J gene, D gene, V gene, clone size, CDR3 protein, CDR3 DNA. The D gene is left open where the match is weak. Rows give clone size only sometimes, using once, few, many, or a class for an expanded clone.

TRBJ2-7 | . | TRBV24-1 | . | CATSDPRSDYEQYF | TGTGCCACCAGTGACCCCCGCAGCGACTACGAGCAGTACTTC
TRBJ1-3 | . | TRBV2 | . | CASRFLDVYSGNTIYF | TGTGCCAGCAGGTTTTTGGACGTTTACTCTGGAAACACCATATATTTT
TRBJ1-2 | . | TRBV18 | . | CASSPSGDSGYTF | TGTGCCAGCTCACCGTCAGGGGACTCGGGCTACACCTTC
TRBJ2-7 | . | TRBV4-2 | . | CASSQAGEGYEQYF | TGTGCCAGCAGCCAAGCAGGGGAAGGCTACGAGCAGTACTTC
TRBJ1-2 | . | TRBV4-1 | . | CASSPTGLWYGYTF | TGCGCCAGCAGCCCGACAGGCCTATGGTATGGCTACACCTTC
TRBJ1-4 | . | TRBV28 | . | CASSLAGEANEKLFF | TGTGCCAGCAGTTTGGCGGGAGAAGCTAATGAAAAACTGTTTTTT
TRBJ1-2 | . | TRBV5-1 | . | CASSLDPGQYGYTF | TGCGCCAGCAGCTTGGATCCGGGGCAATATGGCTACACCTTC
TRBJ1-1 | . | TRBV19 | . | CASTWDNTNTEAFF | TGTGCCAGTACCTGGGACAACACGAACACTGAAGCTTTCTTT
TRBJ1-1 | . | TRBV4-2 | once | CASSPSGKGRVNTEAFF | TGTGCCAGCAGCCCGAGTGGTAAGGGACGGGTTAACACTGAAGCTTTCTTT
TRBJ2-3 | TRBD1 | TRBV19 | . | CASTPRGKNTDTQYF | TGTGCCAGTACCCCCAGGGGGAAAAACACAGATACGCAGTATTTT
TRBJ1-2 | . | TRBV12-3/TRBV12-4 | . | CASSLQGGYGYTF | TGTGCCAGCAGTTTACAAGGAGGCTATGGCTACACCTTC
TRBJ1-3 | . | TRBV6-6 | . | CASSYDSISGNTIYF | TGTGCCAGCAGTTACGACAGCATCTCTGGAAACACCATATATTTT
TRBJ1-2 | . | TRBV7-8 | . | CASSLAGQNYGYTF | TGTGCCAGCAGCTTAGCTGGGCAAAACTATGGCTACACCTTC
TRBJ1-2 | . | TRBV3-1/TRBV3-2 | . | CASSQVTRPTNYGYTF | TGTGCCAGCAGCCAAGTTACCAGGCCTACTAACTATGGCTACACCTTC
TRBJ1-1 | . | TRBV3-1/TRBV3-2 | . | CASRALGYTEAFF | TGTGCCAGCAGGGCCTTGGGGTACACTGAAGCTTTCTTT
TRBJ2-5 | TRBD2 | TRBV10-3 | . | CAISLTSVQETQYF | TGTGCCATCAGTTTGACTAGCGTACAAGAGACCCAGTACTTC
TRBJ2-3 | TRBD2 | TRBV7-8 | few | CASSLESGTNEGGDTQYF | TGTGCCAGCAGCTTAGAATCGGGGACTAACGAAGGAGGAGATACGCAGTATTTT
TRBJ2-7 | . | TRBV21-1 | once | CASSQSHEQYF | TGTGCCAGCAGCCAATCCCACGAGCAGTACTTC
TRBJ1-4 | . | TRBV24-1 | once | CATSTDRGEKLFF | TGTGCCACCAGTACGGACCGGGGTGAAAAACTGTTTTTT
TRBJ1-5 | TRBD1 | TRBV6-6 | . | CASSSRDRQGVQPQHF | TGTGCCAGCAGTTCCCGCGACCGACAGGGTGTTCAGCCCCAGCATTTT
TRBJ1-1 | . | TRBV11-2 | . | CASSLYTFWTEAFF | TGTGCCAGCAGCTTGTATACTTTCTGGACTGAAGCTTTCTTT
TRBJ1-5 | . | TRBV5-8 | once | CASSLGAWGNQPQHF | TGTGCCAGCAGTCTTGGAGCGTGGGGCAATCAGCCCCAGCATTTT
TRBJ1-6 | . | TRBV5-6 | . | CASSSSGGQGNSPLHF | TGTGCCAGCAGCTCATCCGGGGGCCAGGGAAATTCACCCCTCCACTTT